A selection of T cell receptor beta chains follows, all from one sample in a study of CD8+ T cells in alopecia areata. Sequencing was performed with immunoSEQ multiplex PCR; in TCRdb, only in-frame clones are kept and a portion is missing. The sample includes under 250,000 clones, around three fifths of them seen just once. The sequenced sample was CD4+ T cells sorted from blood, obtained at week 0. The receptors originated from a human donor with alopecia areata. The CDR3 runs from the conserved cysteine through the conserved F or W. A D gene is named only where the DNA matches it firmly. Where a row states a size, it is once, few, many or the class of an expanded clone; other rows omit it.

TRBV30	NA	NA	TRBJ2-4	CAWSVRDGKNIQYF	TGTGCCTGGAGTGTACGGGATGGCAAAAACATTCAGTACTTC
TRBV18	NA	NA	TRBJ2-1	CASSPRQAPYNEQFF	TGTGCCAGCTCACCTCGGCAGGCCCCGTACAATGAGCAGTTCTTC
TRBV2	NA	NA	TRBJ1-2	CASSEPRGYTYGYTF	TGTGCCAGCAGTGAGCCCAGGGGATACACTTATGGCTACACCTTC
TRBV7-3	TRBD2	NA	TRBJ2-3	CASSTGLAGGSDTQYF	TGTGCCAGCAGCACGGGACTAGCGGGAGGGTCCGATACGCAGTATTTT
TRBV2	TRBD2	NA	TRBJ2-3	CASRSTSGATDTQYF	TGTGCCAGCAGGTCGACTAGCGGGGCCACAGATACGCAGTATTTT
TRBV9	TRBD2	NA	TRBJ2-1	CASSVGLAVSYNEQFF	TGTGCCAGCAGCGTAGGACTAGCGGTGAGCTACAATGAGCAGTTCTTC
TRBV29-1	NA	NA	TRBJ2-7	CSVESQAGYEQYF	TGCAGCGTTGAAAGCCAGGCTGGCTACGAGCAGTACTTC
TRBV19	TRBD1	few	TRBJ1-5	CASSIPIRDREPQHF	TGTGCCAGTAGTATACCTATCCGCGACAGGGAGCCCCAGCATTTT
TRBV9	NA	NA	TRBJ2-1	CASSAPGEQFF	TGTGCCAGCAGCGCTCCAGGCGAGCAGTTCTTC
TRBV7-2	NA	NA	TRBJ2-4	CASSGRRAKNIQYF	TGTGCCAGCAGCGGGAGGAGAGCCAAAAACATTCAGTACTTC
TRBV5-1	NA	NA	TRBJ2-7	CASSLTSYEQYF	TGCGCCAGCAGCTTGACATCCTACGAGCAGTACTTC
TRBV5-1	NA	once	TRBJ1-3	CASSSTVTKSGNTIYF	TGCGCCAGCAGCTCGACGGTAACTAAGTCTGGAAACACCATATATTTT